The clone carrying this T cell receptor (beta chain) was observed a few times. The antigen remains undetermined. Each CDR3 protein gets one entry after TCRdb re-called the 5' RACE reads with MiXCR. This table has about 660,000 distinct CDR3 sequences, 8.6% appearing once. This sample is drawn from a study of identical twins. Overall study findings and caveats: Zero-insertion analyses might be partly confounded by invariant T cells like MAIT and iNKT.

The CDR3 runs 14 residues. Trimming shortened V by 0 bases and J by 12 bases, and 15 bases separated the two germline ends. Germline-derived CDR1 and CDR2 are LGHDT and YNNKEL (reference sequence). The data were also submitted as part of a second study, on yellow fever vaccine responses in identical twins.

J is TRBJ2-4 and V is TRBV3-1; D may be TRBD1 or TRBD2 (5 bases each). Sequenced sample: PBMCs. The sequence was obtained from a woman younger than 35 in good health. The DNA of the CDR3 is TGTGCCAGCAGCCAAGATTGGAAGGGACGCAGTCAGTACTTC. This translates into CASSQDWKGRSQYF.